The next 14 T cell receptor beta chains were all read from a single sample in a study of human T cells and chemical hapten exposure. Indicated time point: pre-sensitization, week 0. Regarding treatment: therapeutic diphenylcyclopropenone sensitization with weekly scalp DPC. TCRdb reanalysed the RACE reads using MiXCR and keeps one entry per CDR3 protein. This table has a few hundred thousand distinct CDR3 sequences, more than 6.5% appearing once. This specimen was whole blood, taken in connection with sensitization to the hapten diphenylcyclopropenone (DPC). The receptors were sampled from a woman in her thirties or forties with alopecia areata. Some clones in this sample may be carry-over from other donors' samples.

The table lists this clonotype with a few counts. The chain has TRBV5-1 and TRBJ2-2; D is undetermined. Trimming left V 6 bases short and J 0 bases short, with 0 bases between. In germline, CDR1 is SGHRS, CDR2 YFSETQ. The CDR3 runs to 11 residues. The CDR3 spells CASTNTGELFF. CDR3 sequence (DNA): TGCGCCAGCACGAACACCGGGGAGCTGTTTTTT.

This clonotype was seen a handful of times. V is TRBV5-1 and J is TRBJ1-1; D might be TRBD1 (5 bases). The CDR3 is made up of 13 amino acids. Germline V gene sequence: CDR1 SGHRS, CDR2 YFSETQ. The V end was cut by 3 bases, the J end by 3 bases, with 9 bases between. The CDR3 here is CASSWGTDTEAFF. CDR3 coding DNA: TGCGCCAGCAGCTGGGGCACGGACACTGAAGCTTTCTTT. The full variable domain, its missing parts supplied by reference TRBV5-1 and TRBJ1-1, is KAGVTQTPRYLIKTRGQQVTLSCSPISGHRSVSWYQQTPGQGLQFLFEYFSETQRNKGNFPGRFSGRQFSNSRSEMNVSTLELGDSALYLCASSWGTDTEAFFGQGTRLTVV.

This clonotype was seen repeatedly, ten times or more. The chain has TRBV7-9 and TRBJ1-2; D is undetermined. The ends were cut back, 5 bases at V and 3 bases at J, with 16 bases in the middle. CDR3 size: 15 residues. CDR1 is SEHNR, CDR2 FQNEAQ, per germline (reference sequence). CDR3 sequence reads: CASSARSRADYGYTF. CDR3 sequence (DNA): TGTGCCAGCAGCGCAAGGAGTAGGGCAGACTATGGCTACACCTTC.

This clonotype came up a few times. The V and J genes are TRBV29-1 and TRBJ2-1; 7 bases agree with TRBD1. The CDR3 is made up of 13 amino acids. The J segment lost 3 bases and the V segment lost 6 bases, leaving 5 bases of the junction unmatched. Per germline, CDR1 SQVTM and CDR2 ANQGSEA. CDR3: CSVGQDVYNEQFF. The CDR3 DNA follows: TGCAGCGTCGGACAGGACGTCTACAATGAGCAGTTCTTC.

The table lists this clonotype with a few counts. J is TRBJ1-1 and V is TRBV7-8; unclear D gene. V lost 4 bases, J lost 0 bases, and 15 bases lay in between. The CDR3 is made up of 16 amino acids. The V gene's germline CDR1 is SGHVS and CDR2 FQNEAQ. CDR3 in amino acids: CASSSRASTMNTEAFF. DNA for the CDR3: TGTGCCAGCAGCTCCCGGGCCTCCACAATGAACACTGAAGCTTTCTTT.

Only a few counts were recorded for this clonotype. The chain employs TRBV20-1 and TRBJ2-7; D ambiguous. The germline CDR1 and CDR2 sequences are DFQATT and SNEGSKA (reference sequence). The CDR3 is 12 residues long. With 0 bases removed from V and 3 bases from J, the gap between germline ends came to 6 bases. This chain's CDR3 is CSARDKFYEQYF. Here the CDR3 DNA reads TGCAGTGCTAGAGATAAATTCTACGAGCAGTACTTC.

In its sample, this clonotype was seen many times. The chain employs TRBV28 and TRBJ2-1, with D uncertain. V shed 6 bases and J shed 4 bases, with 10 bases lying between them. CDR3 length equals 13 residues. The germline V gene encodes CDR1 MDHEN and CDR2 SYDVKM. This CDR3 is CASRGYVYNEQFF. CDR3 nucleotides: TGTGCCAGCAGGGGTTACGTATACAATGAGCAGTTCTTC.

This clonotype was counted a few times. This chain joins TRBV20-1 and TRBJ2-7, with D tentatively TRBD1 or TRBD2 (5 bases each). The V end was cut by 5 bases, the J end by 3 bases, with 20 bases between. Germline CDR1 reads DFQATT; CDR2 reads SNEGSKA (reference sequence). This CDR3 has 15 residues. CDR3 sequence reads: CSALSGTAFDYEQYF. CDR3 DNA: TGCAGTGCTCTTTCCGGGACGGCGTTCGACTACGAGCAGTACTTC.

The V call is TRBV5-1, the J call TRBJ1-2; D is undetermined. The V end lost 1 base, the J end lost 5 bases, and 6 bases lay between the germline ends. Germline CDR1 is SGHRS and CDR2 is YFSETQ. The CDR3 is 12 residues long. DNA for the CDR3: TGCGCCAGCAGCTTGCAATTTTATGGCTACACCTTC. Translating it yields CASSLQFYGYTF.

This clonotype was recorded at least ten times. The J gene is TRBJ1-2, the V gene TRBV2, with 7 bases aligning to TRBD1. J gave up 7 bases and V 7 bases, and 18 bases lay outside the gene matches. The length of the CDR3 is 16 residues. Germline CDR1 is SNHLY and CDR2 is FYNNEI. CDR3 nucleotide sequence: TGTGCCAGCACCCCGCTAGAACAGGGGCTAGAAGGTGGCTACACCTTC. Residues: CASTPLEQGLEGGYTF.

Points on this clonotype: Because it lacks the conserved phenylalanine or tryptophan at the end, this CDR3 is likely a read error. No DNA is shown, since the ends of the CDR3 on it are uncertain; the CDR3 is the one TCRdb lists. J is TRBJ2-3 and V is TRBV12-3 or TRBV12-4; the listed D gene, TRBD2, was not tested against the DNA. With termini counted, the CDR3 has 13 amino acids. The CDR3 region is CASSRQGGKPGLA.

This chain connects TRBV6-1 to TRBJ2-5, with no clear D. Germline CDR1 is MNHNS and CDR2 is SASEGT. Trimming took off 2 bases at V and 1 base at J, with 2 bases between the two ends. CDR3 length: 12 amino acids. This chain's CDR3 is CASSESQETQYF. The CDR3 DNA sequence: TGTGCCAGCAGTGAATCCCAAGAGACCCAGTACTTC.

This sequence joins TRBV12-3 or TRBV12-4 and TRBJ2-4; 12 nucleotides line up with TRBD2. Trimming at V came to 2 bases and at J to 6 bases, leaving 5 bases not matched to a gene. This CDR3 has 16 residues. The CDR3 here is CASSLRASGRGNIQYF. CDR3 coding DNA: TGTGCCAGCAGTTTACGGGCTAGCGGGAGGGGAAACATTCAGTACTTC.

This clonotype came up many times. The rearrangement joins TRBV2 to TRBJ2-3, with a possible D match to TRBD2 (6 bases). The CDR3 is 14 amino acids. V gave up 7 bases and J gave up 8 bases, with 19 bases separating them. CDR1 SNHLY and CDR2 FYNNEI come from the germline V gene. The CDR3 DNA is TGTGCCAGCAATCCGGGACTTAGCTCTAGTACGCAGTATTTT. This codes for CASNPGLSSSTQYF.